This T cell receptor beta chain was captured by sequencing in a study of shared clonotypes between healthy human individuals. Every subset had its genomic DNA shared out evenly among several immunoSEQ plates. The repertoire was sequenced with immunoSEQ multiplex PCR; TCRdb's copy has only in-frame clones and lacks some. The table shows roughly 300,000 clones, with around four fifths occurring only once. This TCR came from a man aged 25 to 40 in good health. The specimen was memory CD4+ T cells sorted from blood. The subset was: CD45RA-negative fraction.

The CDR3 region has the DNA TGCGCCAGCAGCTTGGTTCTAGGGGACTATGGCTACACCTTC. It yields the protein CASSLVLGDYGYTF. The chain carries TRBV5-1 and TRBJ1-2, with D possibly being TRBD1 (5 bases). V was pared by 0 bases and J by 3 bases, with 9 bases between. The CDR3 is 14 residues long. Germline CDR1 reads SGHRS; CDR2 reads YFSETQ. The whole variable domain, filled in from reference TRBV5-1 and TRBJ1-2, reads KAGVTQTPRYLIKTRGQQVTLSCSPISGHRSVSWYQQTPGQGLQFLFEYFSETQRNKGNFPGRFSGRQFSNSRSEMNVSTLELGDSALYLCASSLVLGDYGYTFGSGTRLTVV.